These 8 T cell receptor beta chains were sequenced from one sample in a study of metastatic and nonmetastatic thyroid tumors. Not a single patient had been given any form of treatment at any point before undergoing thyroid surgery. With MiXCR, TCRdb reprocessed the PCR reads. The table lists 20,000 or so clones, 35% to 45% of them singletons. Sequencing was done on a sample of tumor tissue. The receptors derive from a female donor with papillary thyroid cancer or a benign thyroid nodule (not recorded which). Some clones in this sample may be carry-over from other donors' samples.

The chain recombines TRBV12-3 or TRBV12-4 with TRBJ2-7; D tentatively reads TRBD1 or TRBD2 (5 bases each). This CDR3 region has 15 residues. Trimming pared 7 bases from V and 0 bases from J, leaving 16 bases between. CDR3 coding DNA: TGTGCCAGCACCCCCTTCGGGGCGAGCTCCTACGAGCAGTACTTC. Protein product: CASTPFGASSYEQYF.

V usage is TRBV2 and J usage is TRBJ1-5, with D possibly TRBD1 on 5 matching bases. V was pared by 8 bases and J by 5 bases, with 19 bases between. The CDR3 totals 15 residues. Germline V gene lookup returns CDR1 SNHLY and CDR2 FYNNEI. CDR3 region: CASLLRRGGDQPQHF. DNA of the CDR3: TGTGCCAGCCTCCTGCGGCGGGGAGGGGATCAGCCCCAGCATTTT.

The sample holds a few counts of this clone. Compared with germline, one end of the junction differs, possibly owing to a read error. Distinct nucleotide sequences in the sample also encode this CDR3. The J gene is TRBJ2-2, the V gene TRBV6-1, with 9 bases aligning to TRBD1. Per germline, CDR1 MNHNS and CDR2 SASEGT. The length of the CDR3 is 14 residues. The CDR3 spells CASSRTGETGELFF. The CDR3 DNA reads as TGTGCTAGCAGTCGGACAGGGGAAACCGGGGAGCTGTTTTTT.

The rearrangement links TRBV2 to TRBJ2-3, with D unclear. Deletions cut 6 bases from V and 2 bases from J, with 3 bases between. The length of the CDR3 is 11 residues. Germline loops: CDR1 SNHLY, CDR2 FYNNEI. The CDR3 reads CASSLTDTQYF. In DNA form, the CDR3 reads TGTGCCAGCAGCCTCACAGATACGCAGTATTTT.

The chain joins TRBV20-1 to TRBJ1-6; D gene unclear. Per the germline V gene, CDR1 is DFQATT and CDR2 is SNEGSKA (reference sequence). CDR3 length: 14 residues. V was clipped by 8 bases and J by 8 bases, with 19 bases between them. The CDR3 DNA reads as TGCAGTTTAAGTGCCGTTGGTATGGATTCACCCCTCCACTTT. Protein product: CSLSAVGMDSPLHF.

The rearrangement uses TRBV19 and TRBJ1-1; the match to TRBD1 covers 7 bases. CDR3 size: 12 residues. With 8 bases clipped from V and 1 base from J, the junction kept 1 base outside the gene matches. CDR1 LNHDA and CDR2 SQIVND come from the germline V gene (reference sequence). CDR3 amino acids: CASHRGNTEAFF. DNA of the CDR3: TGTGCCAGTCACAGGGGGAACACTGAAGCTTTCTTT.

This clone was counted between two and nine times. The chain uses TRBV6-1 and TRBJ2-6; D could derive from TRBD1 or TRBD2 (6 bases each). The CDR3 totals 16 residues. Germline V gene data show CDR1 as MNHNS and CDR2 as SASEGT. The ends were cut back, 4 bases at V and 1 base at J, with 11 bases in the middle. CDR3 residues: CASSGGGLSGANVLTF. CDR3 sequence (DNA): TGTGCCAGCAGTGGAGGGGGACTTTCTGGGGCCAACGTCCTGACTTTC.

The chain employs TRBV27 and TRBJ1-6; 7 bases are a match to TRBD1. J lost 6 bases, V lost 6 bases, and 5 bases had no gene match. CDR3 size: 14 residues. The V gene's germline CDR1 is MNHEY and CDR2 SMNVEV (reference sequence). The CDR3 DNA follows: TGTGCCAGCAGGTCAGGGGGAATTAATTCACCCCTCCACTTT. Its translation is CASRSGGINSPLHF.